This T cell receptor (beta chain) comes out of a study of blood T cell repertoires in COVID-19. Measured with immunoSEQ multiplex PCR; TCRdb has only the in-frame clones, and not every one. The data show over 120,000 clones, approximately 80% seen once. This CDR3 comprises 15 residues. CDR1 is WNHNN, CDR2 SYGVQD, per germline (reference sequence). V lost 6 bases and J lost 6, with 18 bases in between. The gene calls are TRBV10-1 and TRBJ2-1; D is undetermined. This sequence was found in a woman aged 55-70 years with acute or convalescent COVID-19. Source material: peripheral blood. CDR3: CASSLRLGYVNEQFF. For the CDR3, the DNA is TGCGCCAGCAGCCTCAGGCTTGGGTATGTCAATGAGCAGTTCTTC.